This T cell receptor beta chain was found in a study of T cells in tumors after PD-1 blockade. This CDR3 has 15 residues. V was cut by 5 bases and J by 0 bases, with 10 bases left in between. CDR1 SGHVS and CDR2 FNYEAQ come from the germline V gene. The protocol was immunoSEQ multiplex PCR, while the TCRdb copy is restricted to in-frame clones and leaves out a portion. The sample lists roughly 59,000 clones, around 80% occurring once. The TCR sequence derives from a human donor with basal cell carcinoma. The sample here was PBMCs, taken before anti-PD-1 treatment. This chain links TRBV7-6 with TRBJ2-2; the D gene is possibly TRBD1 (6 bases). CDR3 nucleotides: TGTGCCAGCAGCAAGGGACAATCGAACACCGGGGAGCTGTTTTTT. It is translated as CASSKGQSNTGELFF.